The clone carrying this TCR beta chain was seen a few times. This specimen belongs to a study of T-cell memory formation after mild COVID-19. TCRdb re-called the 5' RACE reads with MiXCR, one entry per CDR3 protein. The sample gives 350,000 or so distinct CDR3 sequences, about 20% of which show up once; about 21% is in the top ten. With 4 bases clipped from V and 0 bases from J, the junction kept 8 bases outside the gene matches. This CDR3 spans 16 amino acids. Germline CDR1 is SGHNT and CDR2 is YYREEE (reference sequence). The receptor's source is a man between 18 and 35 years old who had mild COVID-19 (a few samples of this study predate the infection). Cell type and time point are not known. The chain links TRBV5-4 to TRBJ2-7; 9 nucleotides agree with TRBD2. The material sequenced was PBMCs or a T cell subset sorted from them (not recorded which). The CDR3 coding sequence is TGTGCCAGCAGCCCAGCGGGGGGCGTTAGCTCCTACGAGCAGTACTTC. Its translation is CASSPAGGVSSYEQYF.